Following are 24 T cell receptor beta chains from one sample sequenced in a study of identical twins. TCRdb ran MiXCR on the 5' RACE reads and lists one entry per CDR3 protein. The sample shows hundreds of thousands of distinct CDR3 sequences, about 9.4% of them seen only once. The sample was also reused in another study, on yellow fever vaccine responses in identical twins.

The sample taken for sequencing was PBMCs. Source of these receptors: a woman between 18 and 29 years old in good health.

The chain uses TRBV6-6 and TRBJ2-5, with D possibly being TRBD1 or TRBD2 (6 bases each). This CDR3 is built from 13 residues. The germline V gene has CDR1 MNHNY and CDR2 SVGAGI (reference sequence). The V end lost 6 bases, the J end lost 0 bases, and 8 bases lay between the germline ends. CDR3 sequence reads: CASRGGNQETQYF. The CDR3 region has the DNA TGTGCCAGCAGAGGGGGGAACCAAGAGACCCAGTACTTC.

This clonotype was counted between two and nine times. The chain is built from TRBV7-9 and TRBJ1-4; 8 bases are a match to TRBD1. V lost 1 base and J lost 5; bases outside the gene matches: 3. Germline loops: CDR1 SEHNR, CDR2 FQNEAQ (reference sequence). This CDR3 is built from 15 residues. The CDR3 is CASSLGDRINEKLFF. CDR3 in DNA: TGTGCCAGCAGCTTAGGGGACAGGATCAATGAAAAACTGTTTTTT.

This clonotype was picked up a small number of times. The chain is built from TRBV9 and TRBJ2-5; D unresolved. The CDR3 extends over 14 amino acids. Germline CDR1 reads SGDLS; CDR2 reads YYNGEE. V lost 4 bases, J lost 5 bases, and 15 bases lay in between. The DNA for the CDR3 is TGTGCCAGCAGCACCCACCTTGGGTTTGAGACCCAGTACTTC. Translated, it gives CASSTHLGFETQYF. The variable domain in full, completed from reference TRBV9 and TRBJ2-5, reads DSGVTQTPKHLITATGQRVTLRCSPRSGDLSVYWYQQSLDQGLQFLIQYYNGEERAKGNILERFSAQQFPDLHSELNLSSLELGDSALYFCASSTHLGFETQYFGPGTRLLVL.

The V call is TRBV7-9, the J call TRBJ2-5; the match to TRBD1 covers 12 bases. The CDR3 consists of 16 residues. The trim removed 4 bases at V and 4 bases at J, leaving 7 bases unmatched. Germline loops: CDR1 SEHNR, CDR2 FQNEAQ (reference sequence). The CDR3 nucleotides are TGTGCCAGCAGCTCCGGGACAGGGGGCGTCGGAGAGACCCAGTACTTC. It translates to CASSSGTGGVGETQYF.

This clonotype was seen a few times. CDR3 loop: CASSWGTSTGELFF. CDR3 nucleotide sequence: TGTGCCAGCAGTTGGGGGACTAGCACCGGGGAGCTGTTTTTT. The chain is built from TRBV6-5 and TRBJ2-2; the match to TRBD2 covers 8 bases. The V segment lost 4 bases and the J segment 4 bases; nucleotides outside the gene matches: 2. The CDR3 length is 14 residues. CDR1 MNHEY and CDR2 SVGAGI come from the germline V gene.

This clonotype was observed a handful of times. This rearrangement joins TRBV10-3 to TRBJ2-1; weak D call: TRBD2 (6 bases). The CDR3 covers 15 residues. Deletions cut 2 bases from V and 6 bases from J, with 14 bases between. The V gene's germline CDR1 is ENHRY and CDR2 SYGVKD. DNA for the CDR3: TGTGCCATCAGTGAGACGACTAGGAGGGGCAATGAGCAGTTCTTC. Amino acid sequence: CAISETTRRGNEQFF.

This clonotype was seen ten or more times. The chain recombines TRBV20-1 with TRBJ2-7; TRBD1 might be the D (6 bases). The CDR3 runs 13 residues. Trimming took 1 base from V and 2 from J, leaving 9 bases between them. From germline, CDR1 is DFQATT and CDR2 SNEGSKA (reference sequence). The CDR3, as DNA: TGCAGTGCTAGAGGGACAGCAACCTACGAGCAGTACTTC. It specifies CSARGTATYEQYF.

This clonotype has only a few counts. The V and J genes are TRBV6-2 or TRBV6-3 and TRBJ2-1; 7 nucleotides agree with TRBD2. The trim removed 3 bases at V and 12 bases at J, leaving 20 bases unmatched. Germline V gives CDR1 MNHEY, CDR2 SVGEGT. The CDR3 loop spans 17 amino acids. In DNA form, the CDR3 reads TGTGCCAGCAGTTATGTCGCGGGGAGGGTCTACTCTGGAGGGCAGTTCTTC. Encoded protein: CASSYVAGRVYSGGQFF.

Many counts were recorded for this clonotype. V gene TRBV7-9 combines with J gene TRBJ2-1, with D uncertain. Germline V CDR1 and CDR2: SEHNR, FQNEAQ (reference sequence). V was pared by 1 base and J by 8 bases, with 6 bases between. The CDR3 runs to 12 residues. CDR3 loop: CASSLGIHEQFF. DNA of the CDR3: TGTGCCAGCAGCTTAGGAATCCATGAGCAGTTCTTC.

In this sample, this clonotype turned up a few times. DNA of the CDR3: TGTGCCAGCAGACCTGGACAGGCCCTTCAAGAGACCCAGTACTTC. This translates into CASRPGQALQETQYF. The V gene is TRBV6-1, the J gene TRBJ2-5, with TRBD1 matching 7 bases. Germline CDR1 MNHNS, CDR2 SASEGT. The CDR3 contains 15 residues. Unmatched junction bases numbered 9, after V lost 6 bases and J lost 2 bases.

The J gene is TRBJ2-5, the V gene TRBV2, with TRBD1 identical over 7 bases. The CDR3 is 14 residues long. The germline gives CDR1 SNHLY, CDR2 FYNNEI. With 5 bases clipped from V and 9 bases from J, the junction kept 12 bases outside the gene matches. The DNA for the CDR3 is TGTGCCAGCAGTTCCGGACAGGCCCTGTTCGCCCAGTACTTC. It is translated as CASSSGQALFAQYF.

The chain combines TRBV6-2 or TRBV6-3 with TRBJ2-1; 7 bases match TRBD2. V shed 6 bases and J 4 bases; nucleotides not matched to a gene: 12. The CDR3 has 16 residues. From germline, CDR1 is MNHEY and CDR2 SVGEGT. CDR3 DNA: TGTGCCAGCAGCCTCAAGCGGGGCCTAATTTACAATGAGCAGTTCTTC. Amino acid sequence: CASSLKRGLIYNEQFF.

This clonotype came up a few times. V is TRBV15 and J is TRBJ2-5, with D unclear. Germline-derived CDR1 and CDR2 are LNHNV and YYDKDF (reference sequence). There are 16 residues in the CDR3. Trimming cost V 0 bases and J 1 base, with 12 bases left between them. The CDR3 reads CATSRDRTEFQETQYF. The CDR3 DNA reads TGTGCCACCAGCAGAGATAGAACGGAATTCCAAGAGACCCAGTACTTC.

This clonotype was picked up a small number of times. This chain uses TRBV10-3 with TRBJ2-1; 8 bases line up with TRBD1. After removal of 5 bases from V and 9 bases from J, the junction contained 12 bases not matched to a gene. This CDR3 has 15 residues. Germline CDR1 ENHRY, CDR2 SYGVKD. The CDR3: CAISQGAGNSGEQFF. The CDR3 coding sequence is TGTGCCATCAGTCAGGGGGCAGGGAATTCGGGTGAGCAGTTCTTC.

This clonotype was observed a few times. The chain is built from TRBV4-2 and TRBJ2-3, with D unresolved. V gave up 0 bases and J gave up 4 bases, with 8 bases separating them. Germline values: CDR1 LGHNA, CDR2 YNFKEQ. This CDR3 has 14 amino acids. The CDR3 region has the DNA TGTGCCAGCAGCCAAGAGGCGAGCTCAGATACGCAGTATTTT. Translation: CASSQEASSDTQYF.

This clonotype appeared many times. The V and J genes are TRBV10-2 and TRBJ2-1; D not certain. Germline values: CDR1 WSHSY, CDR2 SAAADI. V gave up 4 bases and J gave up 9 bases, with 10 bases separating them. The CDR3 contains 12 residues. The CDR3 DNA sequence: TGCGCCAGCAGTGTTGAGCGTGGTGAGCAGTTCTTC. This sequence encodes CASSVERGEQFF.

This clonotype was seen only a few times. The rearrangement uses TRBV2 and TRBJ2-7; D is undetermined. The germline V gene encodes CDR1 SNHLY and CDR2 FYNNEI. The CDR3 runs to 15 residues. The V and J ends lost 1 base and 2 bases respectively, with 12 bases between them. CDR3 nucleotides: TGTGCCAGCAGTGAAGAGAAAACCCTAACCTACGAGCAGTACTTC. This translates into CASSEEKTLTYEQYF.

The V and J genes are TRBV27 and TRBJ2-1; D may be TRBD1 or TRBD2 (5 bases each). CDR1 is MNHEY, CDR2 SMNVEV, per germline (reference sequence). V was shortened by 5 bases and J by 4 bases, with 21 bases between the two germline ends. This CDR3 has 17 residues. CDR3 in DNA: TGTGCCAGCAGTGGGACGGGACCCCTATTGAGATACAATGAGCAGTTCTTC. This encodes CASSGTGPLLRYNEQFF.

This CDR3 reads CASSQPGEKVFF. The CDR3 DNA is TGCGCCAGCAGCCAACCGGGGGAAAAGGTGTTTTTT. The chain couples TRBV4-1 to TRBJ2-2; weak D call: TRBD2 (6 bases). The CDR3 runs 12 residues. Trimming removed 2 bases at V and 15 bases at J, with 13 bases between. Germline CDR1 MGHRA, CDR2 YSYEKL.

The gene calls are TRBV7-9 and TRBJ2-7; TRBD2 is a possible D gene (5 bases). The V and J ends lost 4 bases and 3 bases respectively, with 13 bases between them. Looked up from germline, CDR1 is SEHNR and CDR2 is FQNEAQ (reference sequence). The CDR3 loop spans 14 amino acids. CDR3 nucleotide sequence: TGTGCCAGCAGCTCCGATACGGGGTACTACGAGCAGTACTTC. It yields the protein CASSSDTGYYEQYF. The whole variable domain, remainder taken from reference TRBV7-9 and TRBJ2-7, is DTGVSQNPRHKITKRGQNVTFRCDPISEHNRLYWYRQTLGQGPEFLTYFQNEAQLEKSRLLSDRFSAERPKGSFSTLEIQRTEQGDSAMYLCASSSDTGYYEQYFGPGTRLTVT.

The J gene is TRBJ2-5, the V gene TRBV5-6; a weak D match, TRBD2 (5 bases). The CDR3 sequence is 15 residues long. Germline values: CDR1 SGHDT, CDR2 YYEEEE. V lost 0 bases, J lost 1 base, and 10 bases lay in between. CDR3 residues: CASSLGLEGQETQYF. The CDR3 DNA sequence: TGTGCCAGCAGCTTGGGGCTAGAGGGCCAAGAGACCCAGTACTTC. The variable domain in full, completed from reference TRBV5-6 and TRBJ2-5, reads DAGVTQSPTHLIKTRGQQVTLRCSPKSGHDTVSWYQQALGQGPQFIFQYYEEEERQRGNFPDRFSGHQFPNYSSELNVNALLLGDSALYLCASSLGLEGQETQYFGPGTRLLVL.

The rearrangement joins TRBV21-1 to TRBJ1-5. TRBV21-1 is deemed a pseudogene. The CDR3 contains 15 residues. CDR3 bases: TGTGCCAGCAGCAACGAGGATCCAGGCAATCAGCCCCAGCATTTT. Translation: CASSNEDPGNQPQHF.

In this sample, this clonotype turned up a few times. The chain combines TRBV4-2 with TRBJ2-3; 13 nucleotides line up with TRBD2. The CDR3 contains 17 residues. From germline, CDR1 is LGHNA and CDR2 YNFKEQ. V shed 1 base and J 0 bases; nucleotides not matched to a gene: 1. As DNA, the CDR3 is TGTGCCAGCAGCCAAGGACTAGCGGGGGGCAGCACAGATACGCAGTATTTT. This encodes CASSQGLAGGSTDTQYF.

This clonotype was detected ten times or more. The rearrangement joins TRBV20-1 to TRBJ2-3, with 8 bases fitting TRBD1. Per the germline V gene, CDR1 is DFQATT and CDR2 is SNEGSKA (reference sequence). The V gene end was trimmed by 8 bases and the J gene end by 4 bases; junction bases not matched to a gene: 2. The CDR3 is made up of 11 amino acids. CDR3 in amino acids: CSLTGADTQYF. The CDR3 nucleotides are TGCAGTTTGACAGGGGCAGATACGCAGTATTTT.